The next 32 T cell receptor beta chains were all read from a single sample in a study of early T cells in non-severe SARS-CoV-2 infection. A single record per CDR3 protein comes from TCRdb applying MiXCR to the 5' RACE reads. The profile shows approximately 18,000 distinct CDR3 sequences, about 5% of them singletons. Sequencing was performed on whole blood. The receptors shown here come from an adult who was a healthcare worker with PCR-confirmed SARS-CoV-2 infection or an uninfected control (not recorded which).

This clonotype was detected many times. The chain joins TRBV20-1 to TRBJ2-1, with D perhaps given as TRBD1 or TRBD2 (5 bases each). The germline V gene encodes CDR1 DFQATT and CDR2 SNEGSKA (reference sequence). This CDR3 is built from 12 residues. This chain's CDR3 is CTTGPDITEQFF. The CDR3 DNA sequence: TGCACCACGGGACCAGACATCACTGAGCAGTTCTTC.

This clonotype has just a few counts. CDR3 in amino acids: CASSPGPFRGGYEQYF. CDR3 nucleotide sequence: TGTGCCAGCTCACCAGGACCTTTTCGGGGGGGCTACGAGCAGTACTTC. V usage is TRBV18 and J usage is TRBJ2-7; 8 bases agree with TRBD2. The V segment lost 2 bases and the J segment 3 bases; nucleotides outside the gene matches: 9. CDR1 is KGHSH, CDR2 LQKENI, per germline. This CDR3 spans 16 amino acids.

Ten or more counts support this clonotype. The chain joins TRBV4-1 to TRBJ2-3; 11 nucleotides match TRBD2. The CDR3 has 15 residues. Looked up from germline, CDR1 is MGHRA and CDR2 is YSYEKL. J was trimmed by 4 bases and V by 2 bases; bases with no gene match: 2. For the CDR3, the DNA is TGCGCCAGCAGCCAACGACTAGCGGGACCAGATACGCAGTATTTT. It codes for CASSQRLAGPDTQYF.

This clonotype was seen a handful of times. The chain recombines TRBV28 with TRBJ2-7; D is tentatively TRBD1 or TRBD2 (5 bases each). Trimming pared 4 bases from V and 4 bases from J, leaving 8 bases between. The CDR3 extends over 12 amino acids. Per the germline V gene, CDR1 is MDHEN and CDR2 is SYDVKM. DNA of the CDR3: TGTGCCAGCAGTTCGGGACGGTACGAGCAGTACGTC. Translation gives CASSSGRYEQYV.

This clonotype was detected ten times or more. The chain is built from TRBV11-2 and TRBJ2-5; the D gene could be TRBD1 or TRBD2 (5 bases each). V shed 3 bases and J shed 0 bases, with 20 bases lying between them. CDR3 length: 18 residues. From germline, CDR1 is SGHAT and CDR2 FQNNGV. The CDR3 spells CASSLGDGVTGDQETQYF. DNA for the CDR3: TGTGCCAGCAGCTTGGGGGATGGGGTAACAGGAGACCAAGAGACCCAGTACTTC.

This clonotype occurred many times. This rearrangement joins TRBV29-1 to TRBJ2-6; D remains ambiguous. Trimming stripped 4 bases from V and 1 base from J, with 14 bases between. The CDR3 covers 16 residues. Germline CDR1 SQVTM, CDR2 ANQGSEA. The CDR3 spells CSVGGIERSGANVLTF. The CDR3 bases are TGCAGCGTTGGTGGGATTGAGAGATCTGGGGCCAACGTCCTGACTTTC.

Many counts were recorded for this clonotype. The chain combines TRBV6-5 with TRBJ2-1, with 7 nucleotides matching TRBD2. This CDR3 has 15 residues. The V gene's germline CDR1 is MNHEY and CDR2 SVGAGI. The V gene end was trimmed by 6 bases and the J gene end by 1 base; junction bases not matched to a gene: 6. The chain's CDR3 is CASSPGLQSYNEQFF. DNA of the CDR3: TGTGCCAGCAGCCCGGGACTACAATCCTACAATGAGCAGTTCTTC.

The J gene is TRBJ2-7, the V gene TRBV29-1, with unresolved D. The ends were cut back, 6 bases at V and 2 bases at J, with 14 bases in the middle. This CDR3 has 13 residues. Germline lookup yields CDR1 SQVTM and CDR2 ANQGSEA. Written as DNA, the CDR3 is TGCAGCGTCCAACGGGCTGGCACCTACGAGCAGTACTTC. Translating it yields CSVQRAGTYEQYF.

Many counts were recorded for this clonotype. The rearrangement uses TRBV28 and TRBJ2-7; 8 bases fit TRBD1. CDR1 is MDHEN and CDR2 is SYDVKM in the germline V gene. This CDR3 contains 18 residues. The V and J ends lost 5 bases and 0 bases, in that order; junction bases with no gene match: 15. The CDR3 loop reads CASSVMGTGVFHSYEQYF. The DNA of the CDR3 is TGTGCCAGCAGTGTTATGGGGACAGGAGTTTTCCACTCCTACGAGCAGTACTTC. Variable domain in full (rest from reference TRBV28 and TRBJ2-7): DVKVTQSSRYLVKRTGEKVFLECVQDMDHENMFWYRQDPGLGLRLIYFSYDVKMKEKGDIPEGYSVSREKKERFSLILESASTNQTSMYLCASSVMGTGVFHSYEQYFGPGTRLTVT.

This chain links TRBV20-1 with TRBJ1-2; D not certain. V was pared by 3 bases and J by 2 bases, with 13 bases between. Germline V gene data show CDR1 as DFQATT and CDR2 as SNEGSKA (reference sequence). This CDR3 spans 14 amino acids. This CDR3 reads CSASLFPGNYGYTF. The CDR3 DNA sequence: TGCAGTGCTAGCCTCTTCCCTGGAAACTATGGCTACACCTTC.

There are many counts of this clonotype. This rearrangement joins TRBV9 to TRBJ1-3; D not resolved. The V gene lost 3 bases and the J gene lost 0 bases, with 13 bases spanning the gap. Germline values: CDR1 SGDLS, CDR2 YYNGEE. The CDR3 covers 16 residues. The CDR3 loop is CASSEAPNYSGNTIYF. The CDR3 bases are TGTGCCAGCAGCGAGGCCCCCAATTACTCTGGAAACACCATATATTTT.

This clonotype was observed at least ten times. The chain combines TRBV12-3 or TRBV12-4 with TRBJ2-1, with 7 bases lining up with TRBD2. Unmatched junction bases numbered 13, after V lost 3 bases and J lost 5 bases. The CDR3 runs to 17 residues. CDR3 coding DNA: TGTGCCAGCAGTTTGGGTGTTTCCAGCGGGACTAACAATGAGCAGTTCTTC. This translates into CASSLGVSSGTNNEQFF.

This clonotype is labeled as medium-sized. The chain employs TRBV9 and TRBJ2-2, with 14 nucleotides matching TRBD2. Germline assignment: CDR1 SGDLS and CDR2 YYNGEE. V shed 3 bases and J 0 bases; nucleotides not matched to a gene: 10. This CDR3 is built from 20 residues. CDR3: CASSARDRTSGRPNTGELFF. The DNA for the CDR3 is TGTGCCAGCAGCGCGCGGGATCGGACTAGCGGGAGGCCGAACACCGGGGAGCTGTTTTTT.

Sample share makes this clonotype medium-sized (0.01 to 0.1%). The genes are TRBV30 and TRBJ2-7; D perhaps matches TRBD2 (6 bases). Germline values: CDR1 GTSNPN, CDR2 SVGIG (reference sequence). V gave up 2 bases and J gave up 0 bases, with 14 bases separating them. CDR3 length: 15 amino acids. The CDR3 sequence: CAWSLNSGVSYEQYF. The CDR3 DNA sequence: TGTGCCTGGAGTCTAAATAGCGGAGTCTCCTACGAGCAGTACTTC.

This clonotype was seen more than once but under ten times. The chain combines TRBV14 with TRBJ2-1; D not resolved. The CDR3 has 15 residues. Germline CDR1 is SGHDN and CDR2 is FVKESK. V gave up 1 base and J gave up 10 bases, with 17 bases separating them. The CDR3 sequence is CASSQGFSGALEQFF. CDR3 DNA sequence: TGTGCCAGCAGCCAAGGTTTTAGTGGTGCGTTGGAGCAGTTCTTC.

The chain carries TRBV27 and TRBJ2-6, with D possibly matching TRBD1 (6 bases). Germline V gene sequence: CDR1 MNHEY, CDR2 SMNVEV (reference sequence). The CDR3 loop spans 17 amino acids. Trimming took off 7 bases at V and 0 bases at J, with 16 bases between the two ends. CDR3 sequence: CASNRDKPPSGANVLTF. CDR3 coding DNA: TGTGCCAGCAATCGGGACAAGCCTCCCTCTGGGGCCAACGTCCTGACTTTC.

This clonotype was observed a handful of times. The chain employs TRBV7-3 and TRBJ2-3, with TRBD1 identical over 9 bases. The CDR3 spans 15 residues. Unmatched junction bases numbered 3, after V lost 5 bases and J lost 0 bases. Germline loops: CDR1 SGHTA, CDR2 FQGTGA. Written as DNA, the CDR3 is TGTGCCAGCAGCATTGACAGGGGGAGCACAGATACGCAGTATTTT. It yields the protein CASSIDRGSTDTQYF.

This clonotype turned up a few times. The V and J genes are TRBV6-2 or TRBV6-3 and TRBJ2-1; D not certain. The ends were cut back, 4 bases at V and 13 bases at J, with 20 bases in the middle. The CDR3 runs to 14 residues. Germline V gene lookup returns CDR1 MNHEY and CDR2 SVGEGT. CDR3 protein: CASSFADRTSLQFF. The CDR3 nucleotides are TGTGCCAGCAGTTTTGCCGACCGCACAAGCCTACAGTTCTTC.

For this clonotype: The junction departs from germline at one end; a sequencing error may be responsible. The CDR3 bases are TGTGCCAGCAGCCCTGAAGGACAGGTACAAGAGACCCAGTGCTTC. The encoded protein is CASSPEGQVQETQCF. V usage is TRBV12-3 or TRBV12-4 and J usage is TRBJ2-5; TRBD1 matches 7 bases. The CDR3 is 15 amino acids.

In this sample, this clonotype turned up many times. This chain connects TRBV20-1 to TRBJ2-7; D may be TRBD1 or TRBD2 (6 bases each). CDR3 length: 14 amino acids. Trimming pared 3 bases from V and 3 bases from J, leaving 15 bases between. CDR1 and CDR2 (germline): DFQATT, SNEGSKA (reference sequence). CDR3 nucleotides: TGCAGTGCTAGTAACAGGGAGGTTGTCTACGAGCAGTACTTC. This codes for CSASNREVVYEQYF.

This clonotype appeared many times. CDR3 loop: CASSKSGTGRAEQYF. In nucleotides, the CDR3 is TGTGCCAGCAGCAAAAGCGGGACAGGGAGAGCCGAGCAGTACTTC. The gene calls are TRBV7-8 and TRBJ2-7; 9 bases align to TRBD1. This CDR3 contains 15 residues. V shed 5 bases, J shed 6 bases, and the junction held 11 bases outside the gene matches. Germline V lookup: CDR1 SGHVS, CDR2 FQNEAQ.

This clonotype was counted between two and nine times. The chain couples TRBV25-1 to TRBJ1-6, with D unclear. The V gene lost 6 bases and the J gene lost 6 bases, with 12 bases spanning the gap. This CDR3 has 14 amino acids. CDR1 is MGHDK and CDR2 is SYGVNS in the germline V gene. Written as DNA, the CDR3 is TGTGCCAGCAGCGGCGGACCGCTTAATTCACCCCTCCACTTT. Translation: CASSGGPLNSPLHF.

This clonotype was observed many times. The chain uses TRBV12-3 or TRBV12-4 and TRBJ1-5; a weak D match, TRBD1 (6 bases). The CDR3 is 15 amino acids. Trimming took 1 base from V and 6 from J, leaving 13 bases between them. CDR3 in amino acids: CASSLDWGAGQPQHF. CDR3 coding DNA: TGTGCCAGCAGTTTAGATTGGGGGGCGGGTCAGCCCCAGCATTTT.

In its sample, this clonotype was seen many times. V and J are TRBV30 and TRBJ2-3, with D possibly being TRBD1 or TRBD2 (6 bases each). This CDR3 has 14 amino acids. Per the germline V gene, CDR1 is GTSNPN and CDR2 is SVGIG (reference sequence). The V and J ends lost 2 bases and 2 bases respectively, with 11 bases between them. CDR3 DNA sequence: TGTGCCTGGAGTTTGGGGGGCGTCACAGATACGCAGTATTTT. Its translation: CAWSLGGVTDTQYF.

This clonotype has only a few counts. The J gene is TRBJ2-2, the V gene TRBV11-3, with D possibly TRBD2 on 6 matching bases. Between the trimmed V and J ends, which lost 5 bases and 3 bases, there was a span of 13 bases. The germline gives CDR1 SGHNT, CDR2 YENEEA. The CDR3 is made up of 15 amino acids. As DNA, the CDR3 is TGTGCCAGCAGCGTACGGGACTCCTACACCGGGGAGCTGTTTTTT. Its protein product is CASSVRDSYTGELFF.

By share, this clonotype counts as medium-sized. The chain is built from TRBV10-1 and TRBJ2-7; D is perhaps TRBD1 (5 bases). The CDR3 is 13 amino acids. Germline V lookup: CDR1 WNHNN, CDR2 SYGVQD (reference sequence). Trimming removed 3 bases from V and 5 bases from J, with 11 bases in between. CDR3 DNA: TGCGCCAGCAGTGATCGCAGGGATAACGAGCAGTACTTC. Translation gives CASSDRRDNEQYF.

This clonotype was observed at least ten times. This rearrangement joins TRBV29-1 to TRBJ2-3; either TRBD1 or TRBD2 may supply D (6 bases each). Trimming cost V 6 bases and J 2 bases, with 21 bases left between them. Germline assignment: CDR1 SQVTM and CDR2 ANQGSEA. This CDR3 comprises 16 residues. The CDR3 sequence is CSVGRGVQENTDTQYF. As DNA, the CDR3 is TGCAGCGTCGGAAGGGGGGTACAGGAGAACACAGATACGCAGTATTTT.

This clonotype is judged medium-sized. The gene calls are TRBV12-3 or TRBV12-4 and TRBJ2-1; 11 nucleotides agree with TRBD2. This CDR3 has 13 amino acids. Germline trimming cut 8 bases from V and 6 bases from J; bases unmatched to any gene: 3. The CDR3: CASHGTSGNEQFF. CDR3 in DNA: TGTGCCAGCCATGGGACTAGCGGCAATGAGCAGTTCTTC.

By share, this clonotype counts as medium-sized. V and J are TRBV4-1 and TRBJ2-1; 15 nucleotides agree with TRBD2. V shed 5 bases, J shed 2 bases, and the junction held 7 bases outside the gene matches. The germline V gene encodes CDR1 MGHRA and CDR2 YSYEKL. This CDR3 is 18 amino acids long. CDR3 coding DNA: TGCGCCAGCAGCAAGGGACTAGCGGGAGGCCTAGCCTACAATGAGCAGTTCTTC. Encoded protein: CASSKGLAGGLAYNEQFF.

This clonotype was seen at least ten times. V gene TRBV27 combines with J gene TRBJ2-1; D ambiguous. The germline gives CDR1 MNHEY, CDR2 SMNVEV (reference sequence). V dropped 5 bases and J dropped 2 bases, with 10 bases sitting between them. The CDR3 has 14 residues. This chain's CDR3 is CASSSLSAYNEQFF. CDR3 in DNA: TGTGCCAGCAGTAGTCTGAGCGCCTACAATGAGCAGTTCTTC.

This clonotype was seen more than once but under ten times. The chain employs TRBV11-2 and TRBJ1-1, with D possibly TRBD1 on 5 matching bases. There are 16 residues in the CDR3. V lost 1 base, J lost 0 bases, and 12 bases lay in between. Germline CDR1 SGHAT, CDR2 FQNNGV. The CDR3 DNA is TGTGCCAGCAGCTTAGGTCGCAGGACAATGAACACTGAAGCTTTCTTT. As protein: CASSLGRRTMNTEAFF. Full variable domain (missing parts from reference TRBV11-2 and TRBJ1-1): EAGVAQSPRYKIIEKRQSVAFWCNPISGHATLYWYQQILGQGPKLLIQFQNNGVVDDSQLPKDRFSAERLKGVDSTLKIQPAKLEDSAVYLCASSLGRRTMNTEAFFGQGTRLTVV.

This clonotype appeared many times. CDR3 sequence (DNA): TGCGCCAGCAGCACCGGGACTAGCGGGACAGATACGCAGTATTTT. It encodes CASSTGTSGTDTQYF. The chain is built from TRBV5-1 and TRBJ2-3; 12 bases are shared with TRBD2. Germline CDR1 SGHRS, CDR2 YFSETQ. The CDR3 spans 15 residues. The junction had 3 bases not matched to a gene; V was cut back by 4 bases and J by 3 bases.